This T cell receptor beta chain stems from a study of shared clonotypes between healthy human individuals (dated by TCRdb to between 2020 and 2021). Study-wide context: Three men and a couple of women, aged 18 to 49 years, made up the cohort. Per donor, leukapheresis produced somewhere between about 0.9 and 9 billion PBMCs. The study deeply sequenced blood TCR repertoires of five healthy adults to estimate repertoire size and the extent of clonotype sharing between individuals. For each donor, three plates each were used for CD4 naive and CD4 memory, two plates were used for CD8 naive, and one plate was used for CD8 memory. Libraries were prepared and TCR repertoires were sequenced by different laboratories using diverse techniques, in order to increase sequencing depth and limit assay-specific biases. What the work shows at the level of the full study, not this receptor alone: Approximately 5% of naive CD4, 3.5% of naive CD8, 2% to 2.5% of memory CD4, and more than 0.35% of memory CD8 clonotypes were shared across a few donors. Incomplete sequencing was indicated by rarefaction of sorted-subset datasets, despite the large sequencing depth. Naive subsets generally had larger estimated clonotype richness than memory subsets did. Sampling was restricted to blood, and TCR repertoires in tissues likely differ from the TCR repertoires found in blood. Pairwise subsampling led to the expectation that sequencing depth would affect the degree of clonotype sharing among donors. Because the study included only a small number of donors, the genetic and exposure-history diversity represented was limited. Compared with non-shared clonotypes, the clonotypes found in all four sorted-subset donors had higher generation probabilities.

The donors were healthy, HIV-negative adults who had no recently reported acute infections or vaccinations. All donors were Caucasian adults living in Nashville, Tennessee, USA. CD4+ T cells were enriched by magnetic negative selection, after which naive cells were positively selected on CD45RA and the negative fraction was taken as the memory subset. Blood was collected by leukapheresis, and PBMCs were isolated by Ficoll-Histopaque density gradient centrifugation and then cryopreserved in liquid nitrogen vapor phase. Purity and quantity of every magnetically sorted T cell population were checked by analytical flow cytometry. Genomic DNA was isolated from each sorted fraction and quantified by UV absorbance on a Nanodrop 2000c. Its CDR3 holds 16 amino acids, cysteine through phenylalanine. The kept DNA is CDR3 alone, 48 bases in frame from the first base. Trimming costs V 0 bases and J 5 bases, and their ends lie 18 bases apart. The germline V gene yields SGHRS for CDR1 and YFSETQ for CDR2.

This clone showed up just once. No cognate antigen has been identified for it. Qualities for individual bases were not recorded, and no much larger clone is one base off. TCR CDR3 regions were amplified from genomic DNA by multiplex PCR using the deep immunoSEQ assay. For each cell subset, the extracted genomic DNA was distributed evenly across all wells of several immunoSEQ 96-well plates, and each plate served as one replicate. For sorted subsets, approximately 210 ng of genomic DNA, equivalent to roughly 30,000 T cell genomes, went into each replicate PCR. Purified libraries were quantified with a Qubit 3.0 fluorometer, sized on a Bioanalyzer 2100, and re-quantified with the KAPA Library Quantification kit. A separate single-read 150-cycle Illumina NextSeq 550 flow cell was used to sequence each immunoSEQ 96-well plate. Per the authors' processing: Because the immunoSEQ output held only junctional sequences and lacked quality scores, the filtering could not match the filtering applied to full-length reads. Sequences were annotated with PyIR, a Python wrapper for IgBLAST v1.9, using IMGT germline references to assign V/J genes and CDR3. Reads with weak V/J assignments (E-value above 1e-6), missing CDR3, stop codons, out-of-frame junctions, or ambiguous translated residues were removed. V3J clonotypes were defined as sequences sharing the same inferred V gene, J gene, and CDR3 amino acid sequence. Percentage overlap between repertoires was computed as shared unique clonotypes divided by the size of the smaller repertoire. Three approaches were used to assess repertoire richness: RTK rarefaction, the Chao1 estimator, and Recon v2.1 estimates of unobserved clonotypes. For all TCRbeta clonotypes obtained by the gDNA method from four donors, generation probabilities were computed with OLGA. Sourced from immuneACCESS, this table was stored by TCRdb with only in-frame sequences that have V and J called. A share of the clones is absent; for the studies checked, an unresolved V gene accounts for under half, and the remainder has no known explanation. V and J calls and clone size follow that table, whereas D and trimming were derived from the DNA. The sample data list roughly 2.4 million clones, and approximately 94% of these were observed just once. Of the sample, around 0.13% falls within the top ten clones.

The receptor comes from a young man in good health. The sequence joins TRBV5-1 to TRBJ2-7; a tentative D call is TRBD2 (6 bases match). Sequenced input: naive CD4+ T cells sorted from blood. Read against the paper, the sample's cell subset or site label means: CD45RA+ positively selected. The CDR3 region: CASSLGWGETNHEQYF. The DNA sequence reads TGCGCCAGCAGCTTGGGTTGGGGGGAGACTAACCACGAGCAGTACTTC.